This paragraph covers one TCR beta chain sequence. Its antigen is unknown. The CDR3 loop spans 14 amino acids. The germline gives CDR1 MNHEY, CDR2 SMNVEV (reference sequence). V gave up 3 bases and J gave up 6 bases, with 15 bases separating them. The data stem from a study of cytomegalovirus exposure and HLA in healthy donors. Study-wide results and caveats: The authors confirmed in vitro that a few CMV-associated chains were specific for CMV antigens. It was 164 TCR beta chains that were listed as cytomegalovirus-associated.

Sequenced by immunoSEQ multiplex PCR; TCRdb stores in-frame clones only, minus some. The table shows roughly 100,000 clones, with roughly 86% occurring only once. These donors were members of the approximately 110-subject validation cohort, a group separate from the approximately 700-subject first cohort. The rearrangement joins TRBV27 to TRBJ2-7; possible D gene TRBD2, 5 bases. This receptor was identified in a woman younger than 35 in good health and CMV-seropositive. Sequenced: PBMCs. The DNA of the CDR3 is TGTGCCAGCAGTTTGTTCCTAGCTTCTCGCGAGCAGTACTTC. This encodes CASSLFLASREQYF.